This TCR beta chain comes out of a study of blood T cells in healthy people across ages. Then a second PCR, running roughly 7 to 11 cycles, was carried out with a sample-barcoded 5' primer and a J-beta primer mix. TCRdb reprocessed the 5' RACE reads via MiXCR and lists one record per CDR3 protein. The data show over 1,500,000 distinct CDR3 sequences, with around 40% seen just once and about 21% held by the top ten. This CDR3 spans 13 amino acids. Looked up from germline, CDR1 is SGHDT and CDR2 is YYEEEE. V was clipped by 4 bases and J by 8 bases, with 15 bases between them. This clonotype was obtained from a human donor in good health. Input material: blood. This chain joins TRBV5-6 and TRBJ1-2, with TRBD1 as a possible D gene (6 bases). The CDR3 DNA reads as TGTGCCAGCAGCCCGGCGGGGGGGCTAGGCTACACCTTC. It encodes CASSPAGGLGYTF.